The 32 T cell receptor beta chains below come from one sample, sequenced in a study of blood T cell repertoires in COVID-19. Assay used: immunoSEQ multiplex PCR; TCRdb lists only in-frame clones, some missing. The table has 90,000 or so clones, about 86% seen once; the top ten hold more than 1%. Sequencing used peripheral blood. The source is a man at least 80 years old with active or convalescent COVID-19.

The chain carries TRBV7-2 and TRBJ2-7, with 8 bases identical to TRBD1. The CDR3 runs to 13 residues. Germline V CDR1 and CDR2: SGHTA, FQGNSA. J lost 6 bases, V lost 4 bases, and 5 bases had no gene match. The CDR3 DNA reads TGTGCCAGCAGCTCACCAGGGGGCCGCGAGCAGTACTTC. This sequence encodes CASSSPGGREQYF.

The chain combines TRBV18 with TRBJ1-1, with a possible D match to TRBD1 (5 bases). Germline values: CDR1 KGHSH, CDR2 LQKENI. V lost 2 bases and J lost 10, with 17 bases in between. The CDR3 is 14 amino acids. CDR3 region: CASSPGPQGVGAFF. Written as DNA, the CDR3 is TGTGCCAGCTCACCAGGGCCCCAGGGTGTTGGAGCTTTCTTT.

This clone came up a few times. The chain combines TRBV9 with TRBJ1-3; weak D call: TRBD1 (6 bases). Germline V gene lookup returns CDR1 SGDLS and CDR2 YYNGEE. V dropped 3 bases and J dropped 2 bases, with 12 bases sitting between them. This CDR3 has 15 residues. The CDR3: CASSDRGAAGNTIYF. The CDR3 bases are TGTGCCAGCAGCGACCGGGGGGCAGCTGGAAACACCATATATTTT.

CDR3 in amino acids: CASSFSETRGTGELFF. CDR3 nucleotides: TGTGCCAGCAGCTTTTCCGAGACAAGAGGGACCGGGGAGCTGTTTTTT. V and J are TRBV5-4 and TRBJ2-2, with D possibly being TRBD2 (5 bases). Germline loops: CDR1 SGHNT, CDR2 YYREEE (reference sequence). Trimming left V 2 bases short and J 5 bases short, with 16 bases between. This CDR3 comprises 16 residues. The variable domain in full, completed from reference TRBV5-4 and TRBJ2-2, reads ETGVTQSPTHLIKTRGQQVTLRCSSQSGHNTVSWYQQALGQGPQFIFQYYREEENGRGNFPPRFSGLQFPNYSSELNVNALELDDSALYLCASSFSETRGTGELFFGEGSRLTVL.

CDR3 coding DNA: TGTGCCAGCAGCCCACGGGTTGGGGCAGAGACCCAGTACTTC. Translation gives CASSPRVGAETQYF. The rearrangement uses TRBV9 and TRBJ2-5; the D gene is possibly TRBD1 (5 bases). The germline gives CDR1 SGDLS, CDR2 YYNGEE. The CDR3 loop spans 14 amino acids. The ends were cut back, 4 bases at V and 4 bases at J, with 14 bases in the middle.

The V gene is TRBV5-4, the J gene TRBJ1-6, with D perhaps TRBD1 (5 bases). CDR3 length: 14 amino acids. Trimming left V 0 bases short and J 6 bases short, with 7 bases between. Germline V gives CDR1 SGHNT, CDR2 YYREEE (reference sequence). The CDR3 DNA reads as TGTGCCAGCAGCTTGGATGACAGTAATTCACCCCTCCACTTT. This sequence encodes CASSLDDSNSPLHF. The full variable domain, rest sourced from reference TRBV5-4 and TRBJ1-6, is ETGVTQSPTHLIKTRGQQVTLRCSSQSGHNTVSWYQQALGQGPQFIFQYYREEENGRGNFPPRFSGLQFPNYSSELNVNALELDDSALYLCASSLDDSNSPLHFGNGTRLTVT.

The rearrangement joins TRBV5-5 to TRBJ1-6, with a possible D match to TRBD1 (5 bases). The V gene lost 0 bases and the J gene lost 9 bases, with 13 bases spanning the gap. Germline lookup yields CDR1 SGHKS and CDR2 YYEKEE (reference sequence). CDR3 length equals 15 residues. The CDR3 reads CASSLAPGGGSPLHF. In DNA, the CDR3 is TGTGCCAGCAGCTTGGCTCCTGGGGGAGGTTCACCCCTCCACTTT.

The chain links TRBV18 to TRBJ2-1; 9 bases fit TRBD1. Germline values: CDR1 KGHSH, CDR2 LQKENI. V lost 3 bases to trimming and J lost 4 bases; unmatched junction nucleotides: 4. There are 15 residues in the CDR3. CDR3 protein: CASSPGQGLYNEQFF. The CDR3 DNA is TGTGCCAGCTCACCGGGACAGGGACTTTACAATGAGCAGTTCTTC.

The V call is TRBV25-1, the J call TRBJ1-2; D might be TRBD1 (6 bases). The CDR3 runs to 11 residues. Deletions cut 4 bases from V and 10 bases from J, with 10 bases between. The germline CDR1 and CDR2 sequences are MGHDK and SYGVNS. CDR3 coding DNA: TGTGCCAGCAGTGCCGGGACATTCTACACCTTC. Translation: CASSAGTFYTF.

The rearrangement links TRBV4-1 to TRBJ1-6; the match to TRBD1 covers 8 bases. In germline, CDR1 is MGHRA, CDR2 YSYEKL. The CDR3 runs 16 residues. V lost 4 bases, J lost 9 bases, and 11 bases stayed unmatched. CDR3 in DNA: TGCGCCAGCAGCCGGTCCTTCGTCAGGGGGCCTTCACCCCTCCACTTT. Its protein is CASSRSFVRGPSPLHF.

The rearrangement joins TRBV18 to TRBJ2-7; TRBD2 matches 9 bases. Germline CDR1 reads KGHSH; CDR2 reads LQKENI. V was pared by 5 bases and J by 0 bases, with 8 bases of the junction left unmatched. The CDR3 extends over 16 amino acids. The CDR3 is CASSAAGGPFSYEQYF. The CDR3 DNA follows: TGTGCCAGCTCAGCGGCGGGAGGGCCATTCTCCTACGAGCAGTACTTC.

The rearrangement joins TRBV5-5 to TRBJ2-3; a possible D gene is TRBD2 (7 bases). Trimming took 0 bases from V and 0 from J, leaving 11 bases between them. CDR3 length: 16 residues. CDR1 and CDR2 from the germline V gene are SGHKS and YYEKEE (reference sequence). CDR3 sequence: CASSLVGGASTDTQYF. The CDR3 nucleotides are TGTGCCAGCAGCTTGGTTGGGGGGGCAAGCACAGATACGCAGTATTTT.

This clone turned up a few times. The rearrangement uses TRBV5-1 and TRBJ2-5; 7 bases align to TRBD1. The CDR3 sequence is 16 residues long. From germline, CDR1 is SGHRS and CDR2 YFSETQ. Trimming took 4 bases from V and 1 from J; bases not matched to a gene: 10. DNA of the CDR3: TGCGCCAGCAGCCGGGACCCGACAGGGATCCAAGAGACCCAGTACTTC. Amino acids: CASSRDPTGIQETQYF.

The gene calls are TRBV28 and TRBJ1-2, with 8 positions matching TRBD1. The CDR3 length is 15 residues. Germline CDR1 MDHEN, CDR2 SYDVKM. V was clipped by 6 bases and J by 4 bases; unmatched bases: 10. The CDR3 bases are TGTGCCAGCAGAGTTATGGCAGGGGGCAGCTATGGCTACACCTTC. Translated, it gives CASRVMAGGSYGYTF.

This clone was found once. The V gene is TRBV2, the J gene TRBJ1-3, with unresolved D. Germline V CDR1 and CDR2: SNHLY, FYNNEI. This CDR3 has 14 amino acids. V lost 11 bases and J lost 3, with 17 bases in between. This chain's CDR3 is CARKRVGDGNTIYF. CDR3 coding DNA: TGTGCCCGGAAGCGGGTCGGGGATGGAAACACCATATATTTT.

The J gene is TRBJ2-7, the V gene TRBV11-3; TRBD2 aligns across 14 bases. Germline-derived CDR1 and CDR2 are SGHNT and YENEEA. This CDR3 has 16 residues. V was clipped by 5 bases and J by 0 bases; unmatched bases: 3. The CDR3 DNA is TGTGCCAGCAGCCAAGGGACTAGCGGGAGCTCCTACGAGCAGTACTTC. Translating it yields CASSQGTSGSSYEQYF.

This clone was seen once. The genes are TRBV10-3 and TRBJ2-5, with 8 positions matching TRBD2. CDR1 ENHRY and CDR2 SYGVKD come from the germline V gene. V shed 0 bases and J 2 bases; nucleotides not matched to a gene: 5. The CDR3 loop spans 16 amino acids. CDR3 DNA: TGTGCCATCAGTGAGTCGGGAACGGGAGGGCAAGAGACCCAGTACTTC. The encoded protein is CAISESGTGGQETQYF.

V and J are TRBV13 and TRBJ2-1, with 16 bases aligning to TRBD2. This CDR3 region has 18 residues. In germline, CDR1 is PRHDT, CDR2 FYEKMQ (reference sequence). V lost 5 bases, J lost 2 bases, and 6 bases stayed unmatched. CDR3 sequence (DNA): TGTGCCAGCAGCCTGGGGACTAGCGGGAGGGGGGCCTACAATGAGCAGTTCTTC. It is translated as CASSLGTSGRGAYNEQFF.

V usage is TRBV24-1 and J usage is TRBJ1-4; TRBD1 matches 8 bases. In germline, CDR1 is KGHDR, CDR2 SFDVKD. J gave up 8 bases and V 3 bases, and 10 bases lay outside the gene matches. The CDR3 sequence is 16 residues long. As DNA, the CDR3 is TGTGCCACCAGTGATGGGGGGCAGGGGGCGGACGAAAAACTGTTTTTT. Protein product: CATSDGGQGADEKLFF.

The CDR3 protein is CARGGSSVRSSYEQYF. DNA for the CDR3: TGTGCCAGAGGCGGGTCTAGCGTTCGGAGCTCCTACGAGCAGTACTTC. This sequence joins TRBV2 and TRBJ2-7; a weak D match, TRBD2 (6 bases). V was clipped by 9 bases and J by 0 bases, with 21 bases between them. CDR1 and CDR2 from the germline V gene are SNHLY and FYNNEI. The CDR3 loop spans 16 amino acids.

This chain uses TRBV28 with TRBJ2-7, with no clear D. V gave up 4 bases and J gave up 6 bases, with 4 bases separating them. Germline CDR1 is MDHEN and CDR2 is SYDVKM. The CDR3 has 10 amino acids. The CDR3 sequence is CASSSSEQYF. The DNA of the CDR3 is TGTGCCAGCAGTTCGAGCGAGCAGTACTTC.

This clone has more than one count but fewer than ten. This chain connects TRBV7-6 to TRBJ2-7, with D possibly TRBD1 on 5 matching bases. Germline V CDR1 and CDR2: SGHVS, FNYEAQ. CDR3 size: 14 residues. Trimming pared 5 bases from V and 1 base from J, leaving 12 bases between. The CDR3: CASSLQGSSYEQYF. CDR3 DNA: TGTGCCAGCAGCCTCCAGGGCAGTTCCTACGAGCAGTACTTC. Based on the CDR3 plus reference TRBV7-6 and TRBJ2-7, the full variable domain is GAGVSQSPRYKVTKRGQDVALRCDPISGHVSLYWYRQALGQGPEFLTYFNYEAQQDKSGLPNDRFSAERPEGSISTLTIQRTEQRDSAMYRCASSLQGSSYEQYFGPGTRLTVT.

This rearrangement joins TRBV7-9 to TRBJ2-2; 8 bases fit TRBD1. CDR1 is SEHNR, CDR2 FQNEAQ, per germline (reference sequence). V trimming: 5 bases; J trimming: 5 bases; junction bases outside the gene matches: 10. The CDR3 is made up of 16 amino acids. The CDR3 nucleotides are TGTGCCAGCAGCCAACATCAGGGGGCCTCGACCGGGGAGCTGTTTTTT. Protein product: CASSQHQGASTGELFF.

The chain is built from TRBV5-8 and TRBJ1-1; no definite D call. V lost 0 bases and J lost 5, with 14 bases in between. Germline CDR1 SGHTS, CDR2 YDEGEE. The CDR3 loop spans 15 amino acids. CDR3 sequence reads: CASSLALIGVTEAFF. CDR3 sequence (DNA): TGTGCCAGCAGCTTGGCTTTAATCGGGGTAACTGAAGCTTTCTTT.

This clone was picked up a small number of times. The rearrangement joins TRBV4-2 to TRBJ2-7; no reliable D call. The CDR3 sequence is 15 residues long. With 1 base removed from V and 5 bases from J, the gap between germline ends came to 15 bases. The germline V gene has CDR1 LGHNA and CDR2 YNFKEQ. Here the CDR3 reads CASSQVGNVRDEQYF. As DNA, the CDR3 is TGTGCCAGCAGCCAAGTTGGTAATGTTCGCGACGAGCAGTACTTC.

This clone was detected only a few times. V and J are TRBV3-1 (or the pseudogene TRBV3-2) and TRBJ1-4; no firm D call. The CDR3 totals 14 residues. Trimming took off 4 bases at V and 4 bases at J, with 10 bases between the two ends. CDR1 is LGHDT and CDR2 is YNNKEL in the germline V gene (reference sequence). In nucleotides, the CDR3 is TGTGCCAGCAGCCCAGAGGGCAATAATGAAAAACTGTTTTTT. This codes for CASSPEGNNEKLFF.

The chain has TRBV2 and TRBJ2-5; D might be TRBD2 (5 bases). The V gene lost 4 bases and the J gene lost 5 bases, with 11 bases spanning the gap. The length of the CDR3 is 13 residues. From germline, CDR1 is SNHLY and CDR2 FYNNEI. CDR3 bases: TGTGCCAGCAGTGGCGCGGGTTGGGAGACCCAGTACTTC. It yields the protein CASSGAGWETQYF.

The chain recombines TRBV6-6 with TRBJ1-1; D might be TRBD1 (5 bases). This CDR3 is 12 amino acids long. V gave up 6 bases and J gave up 9 bases, with 14 bases separating them. The V gene's germline CDR1 is MNHNY and CDR2 SVGAGI (reference sequence). This CDR3 reads CASSRSQEQAFF. In nucleotides, the CDR3 is TGTGCCAGCAGCCGATCACAGGAACAAGCTTTCTTT.

The count of this clone is one. V is TRBV6-7 and J is TRBJ2-1, with 12 bases identical to TRBD2. TRBV6-7 counts as an open reading frame of uncertain function. After removal of 6 bases from V and 6 bases from J, the junction contained 12 bases not matched to a gene. The length of the CDR3 is 17 residues. This CDR3 is CASRAPSGLAGPNEQFF. In DNA, the CDR3 is TGTGCCAGCAGAGCCCCTTCAGGACTAGCGGGACCCAATGAGCAGTTCTTC.

V usage is TRBV2 and J usage is TRBJ2-7; 9 bases are shared with TRBD1. The germline V gene has CDR1 SNHLY and CDR2 FYNNEI. The CDR3 extends over 13 amino acids. Trimming at V came to 5 bases and at J to 5 bases, leaving 4 bases not matched to a gene. CDR3 sequence reads: CASSWTGVDEQYF. The CDR3 DNA reads TGTGCCAGCAGTTGGACAGGGGTCGACGAGCAGTACTTC.

The V gene is TRBV7-2, the J gene TRBJ2-4; 7 nucleotides align to TRBD1. After removal of 4 bases from V and 6 bases from J, the junction contained 6 bases not matched to a gene. This CDR3 contains 14 residues. Germline V gene data show CDR1 as SGHTA and CDR2 as FQGNSA. The CDR3 sequence is CASSSTGMANIQYF. The DNA of the CDR3 is TGTGCCAGCAGCTCGACAGGGATGGCAAACATTCAGTACTTC.

This chain links TRBV6-5 with TRBJ1-4; D ambiguous. There are 15 residues in the CDR3. CDR1 and CDR2 from the germline V gene are MNHEY and SVGAGI. V was pared by 0 bases and J by 5 bases, with 10 bases between. The CDR3 DNA is TGTGCCAGCAGTTACTCGAGTATACCAAATGAAAAACTGTTTTTT. It yields the protein CASSYSSIPNEKLFF.